Included here is one T cell receptor (beta chain) sequence, with context. This record belongs to a study of T cell responses to AZD1222 COVID-19 vaccine. Libraries were prepared by immunoSEQ multiplex PCR; TCRdb keeps only in-frame clonotypes and omits some of them. The data contain about 150,000 clones, 92% of them singletons. This CDR3 is 14 amino acids long. Germline V lookup: CDR1 PRHDT, CDR2 FYEKMQ (reference sequence). Trimming at V came to 4 bases and at J to 2 bases, leaving 4 bases not matched to a gene. The V call is TRBV13, the J call TRBJ1-1, with 7 bases fitting TRBD1. This clonotype was sampled from an adult in good health. The sample here was peripheral blood, taken on day 0 of AZD1222 vaccination. CDR3 DNA: TGTGCCAGCAGCTCTCGGACAGGTAACACTGAAGCTTTCTTT. Residues: CASSSRTGNTEAFF.